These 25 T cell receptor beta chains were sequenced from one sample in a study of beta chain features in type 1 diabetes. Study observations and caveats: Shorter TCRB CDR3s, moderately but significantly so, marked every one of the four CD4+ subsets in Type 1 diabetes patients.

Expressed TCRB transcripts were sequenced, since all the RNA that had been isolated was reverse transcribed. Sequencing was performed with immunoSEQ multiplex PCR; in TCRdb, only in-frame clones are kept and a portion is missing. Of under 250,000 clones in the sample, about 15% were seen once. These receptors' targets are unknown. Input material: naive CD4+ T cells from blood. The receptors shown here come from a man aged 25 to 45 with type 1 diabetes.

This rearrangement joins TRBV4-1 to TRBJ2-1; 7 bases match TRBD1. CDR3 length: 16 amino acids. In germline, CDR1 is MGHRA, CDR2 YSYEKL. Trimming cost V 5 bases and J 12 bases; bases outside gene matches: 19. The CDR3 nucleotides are TGCGCCAGCAGCTCAGAAGGAGGACAGGCTAAACCCTGGCAGTTCTTC. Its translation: CASSSEGGQAKPWQFF.

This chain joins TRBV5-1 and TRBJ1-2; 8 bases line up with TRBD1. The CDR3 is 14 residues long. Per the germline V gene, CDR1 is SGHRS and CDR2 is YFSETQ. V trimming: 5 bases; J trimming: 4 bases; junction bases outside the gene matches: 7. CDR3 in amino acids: CASSSDRDSYGYTF. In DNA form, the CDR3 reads TGCGCCAGCAGTTCGGACAGGGACTCCTATGGCTACACCTTC.

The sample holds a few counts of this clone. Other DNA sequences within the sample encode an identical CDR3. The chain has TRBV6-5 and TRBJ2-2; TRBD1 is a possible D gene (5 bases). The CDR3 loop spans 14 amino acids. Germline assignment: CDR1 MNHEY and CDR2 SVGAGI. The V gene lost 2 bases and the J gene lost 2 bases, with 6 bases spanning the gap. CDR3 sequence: CASSYDRNTGELFF. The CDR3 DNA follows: TGTGCCAGCAGTTACGACAGAAACACCGGGGAGCTGTTTTTT.

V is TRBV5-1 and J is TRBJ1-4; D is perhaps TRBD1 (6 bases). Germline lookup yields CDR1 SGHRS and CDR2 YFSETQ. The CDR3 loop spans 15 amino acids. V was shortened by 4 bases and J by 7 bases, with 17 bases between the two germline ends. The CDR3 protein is CASSRDRTLGEKLFF. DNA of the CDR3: TGCGCCAGCAGCCGCGACAGGACATTAGGTGAAAAACTGTTTTTT.

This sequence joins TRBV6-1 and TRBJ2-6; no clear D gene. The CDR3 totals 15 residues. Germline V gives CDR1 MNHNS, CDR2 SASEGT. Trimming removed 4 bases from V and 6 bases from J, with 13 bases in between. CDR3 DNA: TGTGCCAGCAGTGCCCTAGACGGAGCGGCCAACGTCCTGACTTTC. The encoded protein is CASSALDGAANVLTF.

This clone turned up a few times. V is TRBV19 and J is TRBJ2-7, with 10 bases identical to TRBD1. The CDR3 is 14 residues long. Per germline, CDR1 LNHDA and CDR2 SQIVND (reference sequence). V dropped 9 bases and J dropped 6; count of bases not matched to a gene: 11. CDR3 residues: CASAWGTGEREQYF. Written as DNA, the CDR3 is TGTGCCAGCGCCTGGGGGACAGGGGAACGCGAGCAGTACTTC. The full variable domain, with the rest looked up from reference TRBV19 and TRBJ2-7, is DGGITQSPKYLFRKEGQNVTLSCEQNLNHDAMYWYRQDPGQGLRLIYYSQIVNDFQKGDIAEGYSVSREKKESFPLTVTSAQKNPTAFYLCASAWGTGEREQYFGPGTRLTVT.

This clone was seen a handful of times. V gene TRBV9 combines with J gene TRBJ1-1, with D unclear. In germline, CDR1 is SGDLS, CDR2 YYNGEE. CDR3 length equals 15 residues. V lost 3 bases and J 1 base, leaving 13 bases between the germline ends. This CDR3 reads CASSAAGLGNTEAFF. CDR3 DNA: TGTGCCAGCAGCGCCGCAGGTTTGGGGAACACTGAAGCTTTCTTT.

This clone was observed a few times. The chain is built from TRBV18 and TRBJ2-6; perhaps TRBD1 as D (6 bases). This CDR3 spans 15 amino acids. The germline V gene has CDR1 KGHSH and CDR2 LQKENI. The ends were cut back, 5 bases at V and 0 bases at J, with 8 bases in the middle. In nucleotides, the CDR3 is TGTGCCAGCTCAGTGGGGGCCTCTGGGGCCAACGTCCTGACTTTC. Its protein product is CASSVGASGANVLTF. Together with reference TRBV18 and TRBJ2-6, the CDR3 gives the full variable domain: NAGVMQNPRHLVRRRGQEARLRCSPMKGHSHVYWYRQLPEEGLKFMVYLQKENIIDESGMPKERFSAEFPKEGPSILRIQQVVRGDSAAYFCASSVGASGANVLTFGAGSRLTVL.

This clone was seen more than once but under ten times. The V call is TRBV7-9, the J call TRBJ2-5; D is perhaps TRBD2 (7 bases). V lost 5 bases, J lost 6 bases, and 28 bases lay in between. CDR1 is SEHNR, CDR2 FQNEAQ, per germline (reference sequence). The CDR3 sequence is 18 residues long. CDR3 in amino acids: CASSPRAGDTREIKTQYF. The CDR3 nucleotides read TGTGCCAGCAGCCCGAGAGCCGGGGACACGCGGGAGATTAAGACCCAGTACTTC.

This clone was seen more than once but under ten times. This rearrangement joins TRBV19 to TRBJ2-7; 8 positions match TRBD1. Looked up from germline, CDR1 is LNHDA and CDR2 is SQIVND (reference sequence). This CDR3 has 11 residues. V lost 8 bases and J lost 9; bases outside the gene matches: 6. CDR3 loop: CASGDRPLQYF. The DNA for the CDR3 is TGTGCCAGTGGGGACAGGCCTCTGCAGTACTTC.

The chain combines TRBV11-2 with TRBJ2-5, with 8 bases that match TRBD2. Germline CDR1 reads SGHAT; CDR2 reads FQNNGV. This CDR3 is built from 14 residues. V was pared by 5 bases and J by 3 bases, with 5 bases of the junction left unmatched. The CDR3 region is CASSPGSGEETQYF. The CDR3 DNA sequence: TGTGCCAGCAGCCCCGGTAGCGGGGAAGAGACCCAGTACTTC. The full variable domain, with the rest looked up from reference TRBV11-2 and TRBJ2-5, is EAGVAQSPRYKIIEKRQSVAFWCNPISGHATLYWYQQILGQGPKLLIQFQNNGVVDDSQLPKDRFSAERLKGVDSTLKIQPAKLEDSAVYLCASSPGSGEETQYFGPGTRLLVL.

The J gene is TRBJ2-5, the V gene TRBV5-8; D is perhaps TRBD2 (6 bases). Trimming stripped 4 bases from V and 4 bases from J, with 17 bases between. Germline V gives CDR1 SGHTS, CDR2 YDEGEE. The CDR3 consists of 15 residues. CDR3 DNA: TGTGCCAGCAGCCCCGGGAGAGTCAGTGGAGAGACCCAGTACTTC. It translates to CASSPGRVSGETQYF. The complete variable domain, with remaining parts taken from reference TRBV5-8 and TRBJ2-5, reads EAGVTQSPTHLIKTRGQQATLRCSPISGHTSVYWYQQALGLGLQFLLWYDEGEERNRGNFPPRFSGRQFPNYSSELNVNALELEDSALYLCASSPGRVSGETQYFGPGTRLLVL.

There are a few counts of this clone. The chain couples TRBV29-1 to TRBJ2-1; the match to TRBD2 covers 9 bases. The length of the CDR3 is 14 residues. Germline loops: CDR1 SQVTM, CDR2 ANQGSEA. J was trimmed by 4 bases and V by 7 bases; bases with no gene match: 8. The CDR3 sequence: CSDATSGFYNEQFF. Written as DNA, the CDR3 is TGCAGCGATGCGACTAGCGGATTTTACAATGAGCAGTTCTTC.

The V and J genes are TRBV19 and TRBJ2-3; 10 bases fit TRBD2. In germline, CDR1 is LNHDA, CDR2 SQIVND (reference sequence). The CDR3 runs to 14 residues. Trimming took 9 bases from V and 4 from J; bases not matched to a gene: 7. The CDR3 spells CASRSGGRADTQYF. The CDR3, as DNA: TGTGCCAGCCGTAGCGGGGGGCGGGCAGATACGCAGTATTTT. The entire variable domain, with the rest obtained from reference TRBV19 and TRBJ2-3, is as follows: DGGITQSPKYLFRKEGQNVTLSCEQNLNHDAMYWYRQDPGQGLRLIYYSQIVNDFQKGDIAEGYSVSREKKESFPLTVTSAQKNPTAFYLCASRSGGRADTQYFGPGTRLTVL.

This chain's CDR3 is CASSLGAGGGEKLFF. CDR3 DNA: TGCGCCAGCAGCTTGGGGGCAGGGGGAGGCGAAAAACTGTTTTTT. This chain connects TRBV5-1 to TRBJ1-4; 7 nucleotides match TRBD1. V gave up 0 bases and J gave up 8 bases; unmatched junction bases: 7. In germline, CDR1 is SGHRS, CDR2 YFSETQ. The CDR3 runs 15 residues.

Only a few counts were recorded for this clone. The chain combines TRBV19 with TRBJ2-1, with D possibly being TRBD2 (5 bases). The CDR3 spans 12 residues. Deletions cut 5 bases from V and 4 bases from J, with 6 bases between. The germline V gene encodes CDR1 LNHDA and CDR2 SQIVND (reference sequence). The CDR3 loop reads CASSGGYNEQFF. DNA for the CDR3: TGTGCCAGTAGTGGCGGGTACAATGAGCAGTTCTTC.

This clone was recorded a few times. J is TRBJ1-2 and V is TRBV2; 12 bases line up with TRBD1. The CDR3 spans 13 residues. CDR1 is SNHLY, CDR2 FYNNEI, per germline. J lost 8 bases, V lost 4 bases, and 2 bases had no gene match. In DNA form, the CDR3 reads TGTGCCAGCAGTGTGGGACAGGGGGCCGGCTACACCTTC. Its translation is CASSVGQGAGYTF.

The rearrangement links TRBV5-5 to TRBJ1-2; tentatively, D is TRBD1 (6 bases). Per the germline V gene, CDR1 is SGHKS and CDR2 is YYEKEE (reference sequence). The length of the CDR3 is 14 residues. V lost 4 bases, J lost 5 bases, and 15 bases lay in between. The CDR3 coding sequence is TGTGCCAGCAGCCCCACCGGAACAGGGTATGGCTACACCTTC. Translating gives CASSPTGTGYGYTF.

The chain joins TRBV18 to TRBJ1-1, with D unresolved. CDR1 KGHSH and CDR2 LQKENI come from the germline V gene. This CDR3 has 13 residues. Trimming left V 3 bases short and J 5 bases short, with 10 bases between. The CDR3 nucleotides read TGTGCCAGCTCACCGGCCCAGCGTACTGAAGCTTTCTTT. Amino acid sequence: CASSPAQRTEAFF.

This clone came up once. CDR3 region: CASSESVRGGGSNEQFF. CDR3 sequence (DNA): TGTGCCAGCAGCGAATCGGTGCGGGGTGGAGGGAGTAATGAGCAGTTCTTC. The V call is TRBV5-5, the J call TRBJ2-1; D perhaps matches TRBD2 (6 bases). Germline V gene data show CDR1 as SGHKS and CDR2 as YYEKEE (reference sequence). The CDR3 is 17 residues long. V lost 4 bases to trimming and J lost 7 bases, with 24 bases between them.

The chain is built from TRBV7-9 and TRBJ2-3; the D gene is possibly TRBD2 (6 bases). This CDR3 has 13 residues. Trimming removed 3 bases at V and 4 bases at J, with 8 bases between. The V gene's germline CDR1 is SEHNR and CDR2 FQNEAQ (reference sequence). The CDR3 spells CASSFSSADTQYF. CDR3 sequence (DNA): TGTGCCAGCAGCTTCTCTAGCGCAGATACGCAGTATTTT.

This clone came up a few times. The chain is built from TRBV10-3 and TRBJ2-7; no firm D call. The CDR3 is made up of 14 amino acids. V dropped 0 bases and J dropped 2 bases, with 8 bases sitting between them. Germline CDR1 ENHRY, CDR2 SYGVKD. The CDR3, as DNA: TGTGCCATCAGTGAGTCAAATCCCACCTACGAGCAGTACTTC. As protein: CAISESNPTYEQYF.

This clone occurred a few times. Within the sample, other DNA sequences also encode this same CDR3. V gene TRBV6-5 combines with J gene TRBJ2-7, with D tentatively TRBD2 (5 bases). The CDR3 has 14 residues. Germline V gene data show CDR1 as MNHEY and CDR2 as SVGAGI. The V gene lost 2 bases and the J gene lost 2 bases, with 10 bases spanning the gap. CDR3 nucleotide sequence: TGTGCCAGCAGTTACCCCGGACTCCCCTACGAGCAGTACTTC. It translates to CASSYPGLPYEQYF.

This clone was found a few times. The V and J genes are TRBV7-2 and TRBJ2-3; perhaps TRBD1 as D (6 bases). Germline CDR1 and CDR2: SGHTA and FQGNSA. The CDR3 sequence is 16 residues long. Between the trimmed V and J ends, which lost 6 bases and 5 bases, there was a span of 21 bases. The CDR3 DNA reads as TGTGCCAGCAGTTCAACCATTCAGGGGAACATAGATACGCAGTATTTT. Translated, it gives CASSSTIQGNIDTQYF.

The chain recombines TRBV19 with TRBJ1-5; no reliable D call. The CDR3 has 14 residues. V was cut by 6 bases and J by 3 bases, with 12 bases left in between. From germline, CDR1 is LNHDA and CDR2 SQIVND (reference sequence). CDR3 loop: CASRDYRANQPQHF. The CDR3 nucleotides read TGTGCCAGTAGAGACTACAGAGCCAATCAGCCCCAGCATTTT. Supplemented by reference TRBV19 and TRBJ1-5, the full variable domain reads DGGITQSPKYLFRKEGQNVTLSCEQNLNHDAMYWYRQDPGQGLRLIYYSQIVNDFQKGDIAEGYSVSREKKESFPLTVTSAQKNPTAFYLCASRDYRANQPQHFGDGTRLSIL.